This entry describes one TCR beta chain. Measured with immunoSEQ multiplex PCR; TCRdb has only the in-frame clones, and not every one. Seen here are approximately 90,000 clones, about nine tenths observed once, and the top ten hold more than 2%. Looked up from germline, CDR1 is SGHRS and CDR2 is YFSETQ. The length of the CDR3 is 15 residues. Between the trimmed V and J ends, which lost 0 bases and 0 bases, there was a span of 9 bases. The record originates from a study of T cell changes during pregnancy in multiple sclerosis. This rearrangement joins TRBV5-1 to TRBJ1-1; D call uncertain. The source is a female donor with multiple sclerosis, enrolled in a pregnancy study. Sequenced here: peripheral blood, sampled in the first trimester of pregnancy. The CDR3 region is CASSLDGSLNTEAFF. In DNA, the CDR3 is TGCGCCAGCAGCTTGGATGGCAGTCTGAACACTGAAGCTTTCTTT.